This passage covers 22 T cell receptor beta chains from one sample sequenced in a study of T cell changes during pregnancy in multiple sclerosis. The method was immunoSEQ multiplex PCR; TCRdb's version includes in-frame clones alone and lacks a portion of them. Of over 35,000 clones listed, about 93% are singletons. The material was CD4+ T cells from peripheral blood mononuclear cells, obtained in the third trimester of pregnancy. The receptors here all came from a female donor with multiple sclerosis, enrolled in a pregnancy study.

This chain joins TRBV2 and TRBJ1-1, with D perhaps TRBD1 (5 bases). The CDR3 has 16 amino acids. V lost 6 bases and J 0 bases, leaving 17 bases between the germline ends. Germline V gene sequence: CDR1 SNHLY, CDR2 FYNNEI. Here the CDR3 reads CASSLRGGKMNTEAFF. In DNA form, the CDR3 reads TGTGCCAGCAGCCTTCGCGGGGGTAAAATGAACACTGAAGCTTTCTTT.

This chain links TRBV29-1 with TRBJ2-1, with D unresolved. Germline-derived CDR1 and CDR2 are SQVTM and ANQGSEA. There are 12 residues in the CDR3. The germline V and J ends were trimmed by 2 bases and 6 bases, with 8 bases remaining between them. CDR3 sequence reads: CSVESVFNEQFF. CDR3 DNA sequence: TGCAGCGTTGAAAGCGTTTTCAATGAGCAGTTCTTC.

The CDR3 loop is CASSIGSGRQIEQFF. The CDR3 DNA follows: TGTGCCAGCAGCATAGGCAGCGGGAGGCAAATCGAGCAGTTCTTC. The chain employs TRBV9 and TRBJ2-1, with 9 nucleotides matching TRBD2. CDR1 and CDR2 from the germline V gene are SGDLS and YYNGEE. After removal of 4 bases from V and 10 bases from J, the junction contained 12 bases not matched to a gene. The CDR3 contains 15 residues.

J is TRBJ2-1 and V is TRBV10-2; 14 bases line up with TRBD2. Germline trimming cut 0 bases from V and 8 bases from J; bases unmatched to any gene: 15. Germline lookup yields CDR1 WSHSY and CDR2 SAAADI. This CDR3 is built from 20 residues. The CDR3 protein is CASSESLLGKGLAGVYEQFF. CDR3 nucleotides: TGCGCCAGCAGTGAGTCGCTTCTGGGGAAGGGACTAGCGGGAGTCTATGAGCAGTTCTTC.

The V gene is TRBV7-9, the J gene TRBJ1-2, with 8 positions matching TRBD1. V lost 0 bases to trimming and J lost 4 bases; unmatched junction nucleotides: 7. Germline V lookup: CDR1 SEHNR, CDR2 FQNEAQ (reference sequence). The CDR3 covers 16 residues. This CDR3 is CASSLAGQVLAYGYTF. The CDR3 DNA reads as TGTGCCAGCAGCTTAGCGGGACAGGTCTTGGCCTATGGCTACACCTTC.

The chain combines TRBV19 with TRBJ1-5; D is unclear. Germline V CDR1 and CDR2: LNHDA, SQIVND (reference sequence). Trimming stripped 3 bases from V and 7 bases from J, with 13 bases between. The CDR3 spans 14 residues. CDR3 sequence (DNA): TGTGCCAGTAGTATTCCGGGTATAAGACAGCCCCAGCATTTT. Its protein product is CASSIPGIRQPQHF.

CDR3 in DNA: TGTGCCAGCGCCCAGGGAGGCGGGGAGCTGTTTTTT. Translating it yields CASAQGGGELFF. This chain connects TRBV6-6 to TRBJ2-2, with TRBD2 as a possible D gene (6 bases). The CDR3 is made up of 12 amino acids. The germline V gene encodes CDR1 MNHNY and CDR2 SVGAGI (reference sequence). The V end was cut by 8 bases, the J end by 7 bases, with 11 bases between.

V is TRBV6-1 and J is TRBJ1-5, with 8 bases identical to TRBD1. Germline CDR1 is MNHNS and CDR2 is SASEGT. The CDR3 contains 16 residues. V shed 0 bases, J shed 4 bases, and the junction held 5 bases outside the gene matches. CDR3 in amino acids: CASSEAPGGRNQPQHF. The CDR3 coding sequence is TGTGCCAGCAGTGAAGCCCCAGGGGGCAGAAATCAGCCCCAGCATTTT.

The gene calls are TRBV7-9 and TRBJ2-5; TRBD1 aligns across 8 bases. CDR1 and CDR2 (germline): SEHNR, FQNEAQ (reference sequence). The CDR3 covers 14 residues. Germline trimming cut 1 base from V and 3 bases from J; bases unmatched to any gene: 1. The CDR3 protein is CASSLGTGKETQYF. The CDR3 DNA reads as TGTGCCAGCAGCTTAGGGACAGGGAAAGAGACCCAGTACTTC.

J is TRBJ1-5 and V is TRBV5-1, with 9 nucleotides matching TRBD1. Germline loops: CDR1 SGHRS, CDR2 YFSETQ. After removal of 5 bases from V and 5 bases from J, the junction contained 8 bases not matched to a gene. The CDR3 loop spans 15 amino acids. The CDR3 nucleotides are TGCGCCAGCAGGACCGGGACAGGGAGTGATCAGCCCCAGCATTTT. This translates into CASRTGTGSDQPQHF.

This chain joins TRBV7-8 and TRBJ2-3, with TRBD1 identical over 7 bases. The V gene end was trimmed by 5 bases and the J gene end by 4 bases; junction bases not matched to a gene: 9. The CDR3 totals 15 residues. The germline gives CDR1 SGHVS, CDR2 FQNEAQ. CDR3 nucleotides: TGTGCCAGCAGCCGACAGGGACGTATGGCAGATACGCAGTATTTT. Protein sequence: CASSRQGRMADTQYF.

V is TRBV7-2 and J is TRBJ2-1; tentative D call: TRBD1 (7 bases). Germline CDR1 and CDR2: SGHTA and FQGNSA. This CDR3 region has 16 residues. Trimming removed 1 base at V and 9 bases at J, with 19 bases between. Here the CDR3 DNA reads TGTGCCAGCAGCTTAGTAATGCGGCAGGGGGGAGGTGAGCAGTTCTTC. Protein product: CASSLVMRQGGGEQFF.

The V call is TRBV11-2, the J call TRBJ2-3; tentative D call: TRBD2 (7 bases). Trimming cost V 0 bases and J 2 bases, with 12 bases left between them. This CDR3 region has 16 residues. In germline, CDR1 is SGHAT, CDR2 FQNNGV. This chain's CDR3 is CASSLDRAGATDTQYF. Written as DNA, the CDR3 is TGTGCCAGCAGCTTAGATAGGGCGGGGGCCACAGATACGCAGTATTTT.

This chain connects TRBV19 to TRBJ2-5; no reliable D call. CDR3 length: 13 residues. Trimming removed 2 bases from V and 5 bases from J, with 9 bases in between. Germline V gene sequence: CDR1 LNHDA, CDR2 SQIVND (reference sequence). In DNA form, the CDR3 reads TGTGCCAGTAGTATACGTGGTAGCGAGACCCAGTACTTC. Amino acids: CASSIRGSETQYF.

This clone has a single count. The chain links TRBV10-3 to TRBJ2-7, with 10 nucleotides matching TRBD2. Germline assignment: CDR1 ENHRY and CDR2 SYGVKD. This CDR3 comprises 13 residues. J was trimmed by 6 bases and V by 2 bases; bases with no gene match: 1. The CDR3 coding sequence is TGTGCCATCAGTGAGAGCGGGGGGGGCGAGCAGTACTTC. This gives the protein CAISESGGGEQYF.

This chain links TRBV18 with TRBJ1-2; D remains ambiguous. V lost 0 bases and J lost 5, with 13 bases in between. Germline V gene data show CDR1 as KGHSH and CDR2 as LQKENI. This CDR3 has 15 amino acids. CDR3 amino acids: CASSPPPVRDYGYTF. In DNA, the CDR3 is TGTGCCAGCTCACCACCCCCCGTGAGAGATTATGGCTACACCTTC.

The V and J genes are TRBV6-6 and TRBJ2-2; 9 bases agree with TRBD1. The CDR3 sequence is 15 residues long. Losses at the gene ends were 9 bases for V and 5 bases for J; bases not matched to a gene: 10. Germline CDR1 is MNHNY and CDR2 is SVGAGI (reference sequence). For the CDR3, the DNA is TGTGCCAGGGGGGTACGGGACAGGGTAACCGGGGAGCTGTTTTTT. Protein product: CARGVRDRVTGELFF.

The genes are TRBV9 and TRBJ2-1; a weak D match, TRBD1 (5 bases). The CDR3 totals 14 residues. Germline lookup yields CDR1 SGDLS and CDR2 YYNGEE. V was pared by 0 bases and J by 6 bases, with 10 bases between. DNA for the CDR3: TGTGCCAGCAGCGTAGCTGGACACAGCAATGAGCAGTTCTTC. Its translation is CASSVAGHSNEQFF.

The V and J genes are TRBV5-1 and TRBJ2-7; possibly TRBD1 for D (6 bases). Looked up from germline, CDR1 is SGHRS and CDR2 is YFSETQ. Trimming stripped 2 bases from V and 3 bases from J, with 18 bases between. The CDR3 spans 16 residues. CDR3 DNA: TGCGCCAGCAGCTTACCACTCATGGACAGTATCTACGAGCAGTACTTC. It is translated as CASSLPLMDSIYEQYF.

V usage is TRBV7-7 and J usage is TRBJ2-5; TRBD2 might be the D (6 bases). The ends were cut back, 3 bases at V and 3 bases at J, with 11 bases in the middle. Per the germline V gene, CDR1 is SSHAT and CDR2 is FNYEAQ (reference sequence). The CDR3 consists of 14 residues. The CDR3 DNA follows: TGTGCCAGCAGCTTGCCCGCGGGAAAAGAGACCCAGTACTTC. This gives the protein CASSLPAGKETQYF.

The chain is built from TRBV18 and TRBJ2-5; 7 bases agree with TRBD2. V lost 3 bases to trimming and J lost 4 bases; unmatched junction nucleotides: 5. The CDR3 covers 14 residues. CDR1 is KGHSH and CDR2 is LQKENI in the germline V gene. The CDR3 region is CASSPGRAPETQYF. CDR3 nucleotides: TGTGCCAGCTCACCGGGGAGGGCCCCAGAGACCCAGTACTTC.

The V call is TRBV9, the J call TRBJ2-2; the D gene is possibly TRBD1 (5 bases). The CDR3 spans 14 residues. Germline loops: CDR1 SGDLS, CDR2 YYNGEE. V was pared by 3 bases and J by 7 bases, with 13 bases between. The CDR3 sequence: CASSAHTGRGELFF. The DNA for the CDR3 is TGTGCCAGCAGCGCCCATACAGGACGCGGGGAGCTGTTTTTT.